This is a list of T cell receptor beta chains from one sample in a study of blood T cell repertoires in COVID-19. Profiling relied on immunoSEQ multiplex PCR, and the TCRdb table lists in-frame clones only, not all of them. The sample lists approximately 220,000 clones, 80% to 90% occurring once. Sequencing was done on a sample of peripheral blood. The receptors were sampled from a woman aged 55 to 70 who had recovered from COVID-19. CDR3s include the opening cysteine and the closing phenylalanine or tryptophan. D genes are given only for firm matches. Some rows mark clone size as missing; the rest say once, few, many or name a class of expanded clone.

j_call v_call clone_size d_call cdr3_aa cdr3_nt
TRBJ1-2 TRBV15 . . CATSRAGAYGYTF TGTGCCACCAGCAGAGCAGGGGCCTATGGCTACACCTTC
TRBJ1-1 TRBV2 . TRBD1 CASSARTGGTEAFF TGTGCCAGCAGTGCCCGGACAGGGGGGACTGAAGCTTTCTTT
TRBJ2-1 TRBV14 . . CASTAGASYNEQFF TGTGCCAGCACGGCGGGGGCCTCCTACAATGAGCAGTTCTTC
TRBJ1-5 TRBV2 few . CASSAERESNQPQHF TGTGCCAGCAGCGCGGAACGGGAGAGCAATCAGCCCCAGCATTTT
TRBJ2-2 TRBV9 . . CASSARINTGELFF TGTGCCAGCAGCGCCAGGATTAACACCGGGGAGCTGTTTTTT
TRBJ1-5 TRBV4-1 . TRBD1 CASSRATGPLAQHF TGCGCCAGCAGCCGAGCGACAGGGCCACTGGCCCAGCATTTT
TRBJ2-1 TRBV7-8 . TRBD2 CASSQTSGAPGEQFF TGTGCCAGCAGCCAAACTAGCGGGGCCCCAGGTGAGCAGTTCTTC
TRBJ2-3 TRBV7-8 . TRBD2 CASSPSTSGSTDTQYF TGTGCCAGCAGCCCGTCGACTAGCGGGAGCACAGATACGCAGTATTTT
TRBJ2-7 TRBV27 . . CASSLSYEQYF TGTGCCAGCAGTCTGTCCTACGAGCAGTACTTC
TRBJ2-3 TRBV5-1 once TRBD2 CASRIGGAVDTQYF TGCGCCAGCAGAATCGGGGGGGCAGTAGATACGCAGTATTTT
TRBJ1-2 TRBV27 . TRBD1 CAIRDRIYGYTF TGTGCCATCCGGGACAGGATCTATGGCTACACCTTC
TRBJ2-5 TRBV4-2 . TRBD2 CASSARGGGETQYF TGTGCCAGCAGCGCCCGGGGGGGCGGGGAGACCCAGTACTTC
TRBJ2-7 TRBV11-2 . . CASSPPAVPYEQYF TGTGCCAGCAGCCCGCCTGCGGTCCCCTACGAGCAGTACTTC
TRBJ1-6 TRBV6-5 . TRBD1 CASGRGLDSPLHF TGTGCCAGCGGCAGGGGGCTGGATTCACCCCTCCACTTT
TRBJ2-7 TRBV5-1 . TRBD1 CASSGDSYEQYF TGCGCCAGCAGCGGGGACAGCTACGAGCAGTACTTC
TRBJ1-2 TRBV12-3/TRBV12-4 . TRBD1 CASTTGAGYTF TGTGCCAGCACGACAGGGGCCGGCTACACCTTC
TRBJ2-3 TRBV2 once TRBD2 CASRPREGADTQYF TGTGCCAGCAGACCACGGGAGGGCGCAGATACGCAGTATTTT
TRBJ2-3 TRBV9 . . CASSVGGAGDTQYF TGTGCCAGCAGCGTAGGGGGCGCCGGGGATACGCAGTATTTT
TRBJ1-2 TRBV14 . . CASSQDRDYGYTF TGTGCCAGCAGCCAAGATCGGGACTATGGCTACACCTTC
TRBJ2-7 TRBV7-2 . . CASSLDTTYEQYF TGTGCCAGCAGCTTAGACACAACCTACGAGCAGTACTTC
TRBJ1-5 TRBV18 . TRBD1 CASSPRTGQGQPQHF TGTGCCAGCTCACCCCGGACAGGGCAGGGGCAGCCCCAGCATTTT
TRBJ2-3 TRBV5-6 . TRBD2 CASSPPGGDSTDTQYF TGTGCCAGCAGCCCACCCGGGGGGGATAGCACAGATACGCAGTATTTT
TRBJ2-3 TRBV7-6 once TRBD2 CASSPGGAETDTQYF TGTGCCAGCAGCCCCGGGGGGGCCGAGACAGATACGCAGTATTTT
TRBJ2-3 TRBV4-1 . TRBD2 CASSQGGLAYLIHTDTQYF TGCGCCAGCAGCCAAGGGGGACTAGCCTATTTAATCCACACAGATACGCAGTATTTT
TRBJ1-3 TRBV2 . TRBD1 CAAHTWDSSSGNTIYF TGTGCCGCGCACACCTGGGACAGCAGCTCTGGAAACACCATATATTTT
TRBJ2-2 TRBV27 few . CASMVGTNTGELFF TGTGCCAGCATGGTCGGGACGAACACCGGGGAGCTGTTTTTT
TRBJ1-1 TRBV4-3 . . CASSHIGGEAFF TGCGCCAGCAGCCATATAGGAGGCGAAGCTTTCTTT
TRBJ2-2 TRBV30 once TRBD1 CAWSPVRTGLFGELFF TGTGCCTGGAGTCCGGTCCGGACAGGTCTGTTCGGGGAGCTGTTTTTT
TRBJ1-2 TRBV6-5 . TRBD1 CASSLQGAYYGYTF TGTGCCAGCAGTTTACAGGGGGCCTACTATGGCTACACCTTC
TRBJ2-3 TRBV6-4 once . CASEGGDTQYF TGTGCCAGCGAGGGGGGGGATACGCAGTATTTT
TRBJ2-7 TRBV9 . . CASSVAVDSYEQYF TGTGCCAGCAGCGTAGCGGTTGACTCCTACGAGCAGTACTTC
TRBJ1-2 TRBV11-2 . TRBD1 CASSLGDSGGYTF TGTGCCAGCAGCTTAGGGGACAGCGGTGGCTACACCTTC
TRBJ2-1 TRBV5-8 . TRBD1 CASSEAGTASYNEQFF TGTGCCAGCAGCGAGGCCGGGACAGCCTCTTACAATGAGCAGTTCTTC
TRBJ1-5 TRBV6-1 once . CASSEALGGDQPQHF TGTGCCAGCAGTGAAGCGCTGGGAGGGGATCAGCCCCAGCATTTT
TRBJ2-7 TRBV6-2/TRBV6-3 . TRBD1 CASSSDREYEQYF TGTGCCAGCAGTTCTGACAGGGAGTACGAGCAGTACTTC
TRBJ2-7 TRBV27 . . CASSFGGANEQYF TGTGCCAGCAGTTTTGGAGGGGCTAACGAGCAGTACTTC
TRBJ2-7 TRBV5-1 . TRBD2 CASSLGLAGREQYF TGCGCCAGCAGCTTGGGACTAGCGGGGCGCGAGCAGTACTTC
TRBJ2-5 TRBV5-4 . TRBD1 CASSGQGSETQYF TGTGCCAGCAGCGGACAGGGATCAGAGACCCAGTACTTC
TRBJ2-2 TRBV30 . . CAWSVLPSGEYRAGELFF TGTGCCTGGAGTGTACTCCCGTCGGGGGAGTATCGCGCCGGGGAGCTGTTTTTT
TRBJ2-2 TRBV6-1 once . CASSEQGTGELFF TGTGCCAGCAGTGAACAGGGGACCGGGGAGCTGTTTTTT
TRBJ1-2 TRBV30 . . CAWTFQGRGYGYTF TGTGCCTGGACCTTTCAGGGCAGGGGCTATGGCTACACCTTC
TRBJ1-1 TRBV5-6 . . CASSLYPGGWAEAFF TGTGCCAGCAGCTTATATCCGGGGGGCTGGGCTGAAGCTTTCTTT
TRBJ1-3 TRBV14 . . CASSQVFTRSGNTIYF TGTGCCAGCAGCCAAGTTTTTACGCGCTCTGGAAACACCATATATTTT
TRBJ2-3 TRBV30 . . CAWISSGNTDTQYF TGTGCCTGGATAAGTAGCGGAAATACAGATACGCAGTATTTT
TRBJ2-7 TRBV9 . . CASSEDISSSYEQYF TGTGCCAGCAGCGAGGACATTTCGAGCTCCTACGAGCAGTACTTC
TRBJ2-7 TRBV3-1/TRBV3-2 . TRBD1 CASSQLGQGSHF TGTGCCAGCAGCCAACTCGGACAGGGCTCCCACTTC
TRBJ2-7 TRBV19 once . CASSTRHTYEQYF TGTGCCAGTAGTACCAGACACACCTACGAGCAGTACTTC
TRBJ1-2 TRBV9 . . CASSVQGGYGYTF TGTGCCAGCAGCGTACAGGGAGGCTATGGCTACACCTTC
TRBJ1-4 TRBV18 . . CASSPETAHEKLFF TGTGCCAGCTCACCTGAGACAGCGCATGAAAAACTGTTTTTT
TRBJ2-5 TRBV7-9 . . CASSGGTTQETQYF TGTGCCAGCAGCGGGGGGACGACCCAAGAGACCCAGTACTTC
TRBJ2-5 TRBV7-3 . TRBD2 CASSESGGPWETQYF TGTGCCAGCAGTGAAAGCGGGGGGCCGTGGGAGACCCAGTACTTC
TRBJ2-6 TRBV7-6 . . CASSPPSSGANVLTF TGTGCCAGCAGCCCCCCATCCTCTGGGGCCAACGTCCTGACTTTC
TRBJ2-3 TRBV4-2 . . CASSQDSREGTDTQYF TGTGCCAGCAGCCAAGATAGCAGGGAGGGCACAGATACGCAGTATTTT
TRBJ2-3 TRBV9 . TRBD2 CASAPSGGRTDTQYF TGTGCCAGCGCACCCAGCGGGGGGCGCACAGATACGCAGTATTTT
TRBJ1-1 TRBV7-9 . TRBD1 CASSLVVGTGDTEAFF TGTGCCAGCAGCTTAGTAGTTGGGACAGGGGACACTGAAGCTTTCTTT
TRBJ2-2 TRBV9 . TRBD2 CASSDGTSGSTGELFF TGTGCCAGCAGCGATGGGACTAGCGGGTCGACCGGGGAGCTGTTTTTT
TRBJ1-2 TRBV28 . TRBD1 CASSGLQGASNYGYTF TGTGCCAGCAGTGGACTACAGGGGGCATCTAACTATGGCTACACCTTC
TRBJ1-1 TRBV12-3/TRBV12-4 . . CASSSPGNTEAFF TGTGCCAGCAGTTCCCCCGGGAACACTGAAGCTTTCTTT
TRBJ2-2 TRBV5-6 . . CASSFATGPGELFF TGTGCCAGCAGCTTTGCGACAGGCCCCGGGGAGCTGTTTTTT